These 30 T cell receptor beta chains were sequenced from one sample in a study of cytomegalovirus exposure and HLA in healthy donors. Profiling relied on immunoSEQ multiplex PCR, and the TCRdb table lists in-frame clones only, not all of them. The sample records 150,000 to 200,000 clones, around 86% being singletons. Material: PBMCs. The source is a woman younger than 35 in good health and CMV-seronegative.

This chain links TRBV7-9 with TRBJ2-5, with a possible D match to TRBD1 (5 bases). This CDR3 is built from 14 residues. The germline V gene has CDR1 SEHNR and CDR2 FQNEAQ (reference sequence). The V gene lost 3 bases and the J gene lost 2 bases, with 10 bases spanning the gap. The CDR3, as DNA: TGTGCCAGCAGCTTCGCAGGGCGGCAAGAGACCCAGTACTTC. This gives the protein CASSFAGRQETQYF.

V is TRBV5-1 and J is TRBJ1-4, with TRBD1 matching 7 bases. Germline CDR1 and CDR2: SGHRS and YFSETQ. There are 15 residues in the CDR3. Trimming at V came to 0 bases and at J to 4 bases, leaving 3 bases not matched to a gene. The CDR3 DNA reads as TGCGCCAGCAGCTTGGCGACAGGGAGTAATGAAAAACTGTTTTTT. Residues: CASSLATGSNEKLFF.

This chain joins TRBV7-8 and TRBJ1-2, with D maybe TRBD1 (6 bases). V was trimmed by 5 bases and J by 3 bases, leaving 16 bases between them. Germline CDR1 reads SGHVS; CDR2 reads FQNEAQ. CDR3 size: 15 residues. The CDR3 region has the DNA TGTGCCAGCAGCCCAGGGGCAGGCCAGTACTATGGCTACACCTTC. It encodes CASSPGAGQYYGYTF.

The V gene is TRBV11-3, the J gene TRBJ2-3; 7 bases fit TRBD2. The CDR3 runs to 15 residues. After removal of 5 bases from V and 9 bases from J, the junction contained 14 bases not matched to a gene. Germline lookup yields CDR1 SGHNT and CDR2 YENEEA. The CDR3 DNA reads TGTGCCAGCAGCCTAACCGGGGAGGGCCCCCGGACGCAGTATTTT. Its protein product is CASSLTGEGPRTQYF.

V usage is TRBV7-7 and J usage is TRBJ2-5, with a weak D call TRBD1 (6 bases). The ends were cut back, 5 bases at V and 4 bases at J, with 17 bases in the middle. CDR3 size: 15 residues. Germline V gene data show CDR1 as SSHAT and CDR2 as FNYEAQ (reference sequence). The CDR3 region is CASSRRSGVRETQYF. CDR3 nucleotides: TGTGCCAGCAGCCGACGGTCAGGGGTGAGAGAGACCCAGTACTTC. The full variable domain, rest sourced from reference TRBV7-7 and TRBJ2-5, is GAGVSQSPRYKVTKRGQDVTLRCDPISSHATLYWYQQALGQGPEFLTYFNYEAQPDKSGLPSDRFSAERPEGSISTLTIQRTEQRDSAMYRCASSRRSGVRETQYFGPGTRLLVL.

This clone was observed a few times. The chain couples TRBV27 to TRBJ1-2, with 9 bases aligning to TRBD1. V was clipped by 7 bases and J by 8 bases; unmatched bases: 8. Per the germline V gene, CDR1 is MNHEY and CDR2 is SMNVEV (reference sequence). This CDR3 has 13 amino acids. The CDR3 nucleotides read TGTGCCAGCAAGTACAGGGGGCGTTTAGGCTACACCTTC. Translating gives CASKYRGRLGYTF.

This rearrangement joins TRBV4-2 to TRBJ2-7, with D perhaps TRBD2 (6 bases). The CDR3 is made up of 14 amino acids. Germline CDR1 LGHNA, CDR2 YNFKEQ. The ends were cut back, 4 bases at V and 3 bases at J, with 13 bases in the middle. The CDR3 bases are TGTGCCAGCAGCCCGGGGACTGGGCACTACGAGCAGTACTTC. It specifies CASSPGTGHYEQYF.

This clone was recorded only once. CDR3 nucleotide sequence: TGCGCCAGCAGTGTTTCCTTAGCGGGAGGGAAGATAGCCGGGGAGCTGTTTTTT. Translated: CASSVSLAGGKIAGELFF. V is TRBV10-1 and J is TRBJ2-2; TRBD2 matches at 11 bases. This CDR3 has 18 residues. Germline V CDR1 and CDR2: WNHNN, SYGVQD (reference sequence). Trimming took 4 bases from V and 6 from J; bases not matched to a gene: 13.

This rearrangement joins TRBV5-1 to TRBJ2-2; 10 bases fit TRBD2. The CDR3 has 15 amino acids. CDR1 and CDR2 (germline): SGHRS, YFSETQ. V lost 1 base to trimming and J lost 5 bases; unmatched junction nucleotides: 2. The CDR3: CASSLFSGGTGELFF. In DNA, the CDR3 is TGCGCCAGCAGCTTGTTTAGCGGGGGGACCGGGGAGCTGTTTTTT.

This clone has a handful of counts. The sample has other DNA sequences that encode this CDR3 too. V usage is TRBV4-1 and J usage is TRBJ1-4; no clear D. V was shortened by 2 bases and J by 8 bases, with 9 bases between the two germline ends. The CDR3 is 13 amino acids. Per germline, CDR1 MGHRA and CDR2 YSYEKL. The CDR3 DNA is TGCGCCAGCAGCCAATGGAGAAGGGAAAAACTGTTTTTT. Its protein product is CASSQWRREKLFF.

The chain joins TRBV5-7 to TRBJ1-4; D remains unclear. TRBV5-7 is an ORF; its function is uncertain. Trimming took off 1 base at V and 7 bases at J, with 20 bases between the two ends. The CDR3 is 17 residues long. The DNA for the CDR3 is TGTGCCAGCAGCTTGCGTCTTTTTCGAGGGATGGGTGAAAAACTGTTTTTT. It encodes CASSLRLFRGMGEKLFF.

The chain employs TRBV19 and TRBJ1-4; the match to TRBD1 covers 12 bases. V dropped 3 bases and J dropped 8; count of bases not matched to a gene: 10. The CDR3 loop spans 17 amino acids. Germline values: CDR1 LNHDA, CDR2 SQIVND (reference sequence). CDR3 in DNA: TGTGCCAGTAGTATCCGGGACAGGGGGCCTAGAGGCGAAAAACTGTTTTTT. Its translation is CASSIRDRGPRGEKLFF. The full variable domain, its missing parts supplied by reference TRBV19 and TRBJ1-4, is DGGITQSPKYLFRKEGQNVTLSCEQNLNHDAMYWYRQDPGQGLRLIYYSQIVNDFQKGDIAEGYSVSREKKESFPLTVTSAQKNPTAFYLCASSIRDRGPRGEKLFFGSGTQLSVL.

The V and J genes are TRBV25-1 and TRBJ1-3; TRBD1 aligns across 8 bases. CDR3 length equals 17 residues. Germline CDR1 MGHDK, CDR2 SYGVNS. Trimming removed 2 bases from V and 0 bases from J; junction bases left unmatched: 6. The CDR3 DNA follows: TGTGCCAGCAGTGAACAGGGACAGGCCTTCTCTGGAAACACCATATATTTT. It translates to CASSEQGQAFSGNTIYF. Full variable domain (missing parts from reference TRBV25-1 and TRBJ1-3): EADIYQTPRYLVIGTGKKITLECSQTMGHDKMYWYQQDPGMELHLIHYSYGVNSTEKGDLSSESTVSRIRTEHFPLTLESARPSHTSQYLCASSEQGQAFSGNTIYFGEGSWLTVV.

This clone was counted a single time. The chain joins TRBV11-2 to TRBJ2-3; 9 nucleotides match TRBD2. The ends lost 0 bases at V and 3 bases at J; junction bases unmatched: 1. Per germline, CDR1 SGHAT and CDR2 FQNNGV. The CDR3 sequence is 15 residues long. DNA for the CDR3: TGTGCCAGCAGCTTAGAGGCGGGAGGGACAGATACGCAGTATTTT. As protein: CASSLEAGGTDTQYF.

The gene calls are TRBV5-1 and TRBJ1-6; D is undetermined. The V gene lost 0 bases and the J gene lost 7 bases, with 8 bases spanning the gap. Per the germline V gene, CDR1 is SGHRS and CDR2 is YFSETQ. The CDR3 length is 14 residues. This chain's CDR3 is CASSLESRNSPLHF. The CDR3, as DNA: TGCGCCAGCAGCTTGGAGTCTAGGAATTCACCCCTCCACTTT.

The chain uses TRBV6-1 and TRBJ2-5; TRBD2 matches at 12 bases. CDR1 is MNHNS, CDR2 SASEGT, per germline. Trimming at V came to 2 bases and at J to 4 bases, leaving 11 bases not matched to a gene. The CDR3 has 18 residues. CDR3 sequence (DNA): TGTGCCAGCAGTGAATGGAGGACTAGCGGGAAAAGGGGAGAGACCCAGTACTTC. As protein: CASSEWRTSGKRGETQYF.

CDR3 amino acids: CASSYGQGTDGYTF. As DNA, the CDR3 is TGTGCCAGCAGTTACGGGCAGGGTACGGATGGCTACACCTTC. The chain uses TRBV6-6 and TRBJ1-2, with a possible D match to TRBD1 (5 bases). Germline V gene data show CDR1 as MNHNY and CDR2 as SVGAGI (reference sequence). The V end was cut by 2 bases, the J end by 6 bases, with 13 bases between. CDR3 length: 14 residues.

CDR3 in DNA: TGTGCCAGTTCTACAGGGTCTGGAAACACCATATATTTT. Protein sequence: CASSTGSGNTIYF. This chain joins TRBV19 and TRBJ1-3; a weak D match, TRBD1 (6 bases). The CDR3 length is 13 residues. V lost 8 bases to trimming and J lost 1 base, with 9 bases between them. Germline V lookup: CDR1 LNHDA, CDR2 SQIVND (reference sequence).

The chain links TRBV27 to TRBJ2-1, with a possible D match to TRBD1 (5 bases). The CDR3 runs to 14 residues. Germline V gene sequence: CDR1 MNHEY, CDR2 SMNVEV (reference sequence). Trimming pared 4 bases from V and 9 bases from J, leaving 16 bases between. For the CDR3, the DNA is TGTGCCAGCAGTTCGGCCGTGGGGCTGGGTGAGCAGTTCTTC. It codes for CASSSAVGLGEQFF.

This clone was picked up a small number of times. The chain uses TRBV29-1 and TRBJ2-7, with TRBD2 identical over 13 bases. Germline trimming cut 6 bases from V and 3 bases from J; bases unmatched to any gene: 2. Germline lookup yields CDR1 SQVTM and CDR2 ANQGSEA. There are 13 residues in the CDR3. CDR3 in amino acids: CSVGTSGVYEQYF. CDR3 DNA sequence: TGCAGCGTAGGGACTAGCGGGGTCTACGAGCAGTACTTC.

The chain combines TRBV7-7 with TRBJ2-7, with TRBD1 as a possible D gene (7 bases). Trimming left V 5 bases short and J 0 bases short, with 14 bases between. The CDR3 has 15 amino acids. The germline V gene encodes CDR1 SSHAT and CDR2 FNYEAQ (reference sequence). Written as DNA, the CDR3 is TGTGCCAGCAGCCCAGGGGGGCCTAGCTCCTACGAGCAGTACTTC. As protein: CASSPGGPSSYEQYF.

This chain joins TRBV27 and TRBJ2-7; 9 nucleotides line up with TRBD1. The germline gives CDR1 MNHEY, CDR2 SMNVEV (reference sequence). V trimming: 6 bases; J trimming: 6 bases; junction bases outside the gene matches: 12. This CDR3 contains 15 residues. The CDR3 DNA follows: TGTGCCAGCAGAAAACCGGGACAGGGCTCGGGCGAGCAGTACTTC. This gives the protein CASRKPGQGSGEQYF.

The V and J genes are TRBV9 and TRBJ1-5; 7 bases fit TRBD1. Germline V gene data show CDR1 as SGDLS and CDR2 as YYNGEE. There are 14 residues in the CDR3. Germline trimming cut 2 bases from V and 4 bases from J; bases unmatched to any gene: 3. CDR3 sequence reads: CASSVGQTNQPQHF. The CDR3 coding sequence is TGTGCCAGCAGCGTGGGACAGACTAATCAGCCCCAGCATTTT. Drawing the rest from reference TRBV9 and TRBJ1-5, the complete variable domain is DSGVTQTPKHLITATGQRVTLRCSPRSGDLSVYWYQQSLDQGLQFLIQYYNGEERAKGNILERFSAQQFPDLHSELNLSSLELGDSALYFCASSVGQTNQPQHFGDGTRLSIL.

The chain is built from TRBV29-1 and TRBJ2-1; TRBD2 matches at 14 bases. The V gene's germline CDR1 is SQVTM and CDR2 ANQGSEA. This CDR3 region has 15 residues. V lost 7 bases and J lost 8; bases outside the gene matches: 10. In DNA form, the CDR3 reads TGCAGCGGTCGGGGGACTAGCGGGAGAGGTGATGAGCAGTTCTTC. Its protein is CSGRGTSGRGDEQFF.

The chain employs TRBV4-1 and TRBJ2-3; the D is unclear. Germline CDR1 MGHRA, CDR2 YSYEKL. This CDR3 has 14 amino acids. The ends were cut back, 4 bases at V and 4 bases at J, with 12 bases in the middle. The DNA for the CDR3 is TGCGCCAGCAGCCGGGTGGTCGGGTCAGATACGCAGTATTTT. It is translated as CASSRVVGSDTQYF.

The chain is built from TRBV4-1 and TRBJ1-1, with 7 bases fitting TRBD1. Germline V lookup: CDR1 MGHRA, CDR2 YSYEKL. The CDR3 has 17 amino acids. V lost 0 bases, J lost 1 base, and 8 bases stayed unmatched. DNA for the CDR3: TGCGCCAGCAGCCAAGATCAAAGGGACAGCCCGAACACTGAAGCTTTCTTT. Residues: CASSQDQRDSPNTEAFF.

In this sample, this clone turned up a few times. V usage is TRBV7-9 and J usage is TRBJ1-1; D perhaps matches TRBD1 (6 bases). This CDR3 region has 14 residues. Germline CDR1 SEHNR, CDR2 FQNEAQ (reference sequence). V was cut by 6 bases and J by 0 bases, with 11 bases left in between. The CDR3, as DNA: TGTGCCAGCAGACCCGGACAGTTGAACACTGAAGCTTTCTTT. Its protein product is CASRPGQLNTEAFF. The full variable domain, completed using reference TRBV7-9 and TRBJ1-1, is DTGVSQNPRHKITKRGQNVTFRCDPISEHNRLYWYRQTLGQGPEFLTYFQNEAQLEKSRLLSDRFSAERPKGSFSTLEIQRTEQGDSAMYLCASRPGQLNTEAFFGQGTRLTVV.

The gene calls are TRBV11-2 and TRBJ1-4, with D possibly TRBD1 on 6 matching bases. This CDR3 is 15 amino acids long. The germline V gene has CDR1 SGHAT and CDR2 FQNNGV. The germline V and J ends were trimmed by 1 base and 5 bases, with 11 bases remaining between them. CDR3 residues: CASSLVRGANEKLFF. In DNA form, the CDR3 reads TGTGCCAGCAGCTTAGTTCGGGGGGCCAATGAAAAACTGTTTTTT.

The chain combines TRBV5-4 with TRBJ2-7; 10 positions match TRBD2. Germline V gene data show CDR1 as SGHNT and CDR2 as YYREEE (reference sequence). The J segment lost 13 bases and the V segment lost 3 bases, leaving 10 bases of the junction unmatched. The CDR3 loop spans 13 amino acids. The CDR3 nucleotides are TGTGCCAGCAGCTCTTCCAGCGGGAGGGCCGAATACTTC. Its translation: CASSSSSGRAEYF.

This clone was found a few times. V usage is TRBV18 and J usage is TRBJ1-2; D remains unclear. CDR3 length: 13 residues. The germline gives CDR1 KGHSH, CDR2 LQKENI. V was clipped by 1 base and J by 8 bases, with 11 bases between them. CDR3 nucleotide sequence: TGTGCCAGCTCACCACAGGAGGTTGAAGGCTACACCTTC. Its translation: CASSPQEVEGYTF.